This T cell receptor beta chain was retrieved from a study of radiation and T cells in renal cell carcinoma. This clone was recorded only once. The antigen is undetermined. This sample's treatment: 15 Gy SBRT to primary tumor, nephrectomy 4 weeks later. Clear cell pathology was present in this patient's renal cell carcinoma. Study results and limitations: Dominant CDR3 motifs were more common in irradiated tumors than controls. Sampling covered only 0.75 to 1 g of each tumor. Irradiated tumors had higher TCR clonality than control tumors.

The table came from immunoSEQ multiplex PCR; TCRdb's copy has only in-frame clones and leaves some out. This sample carries some 9,700 clones, about 60% of them seen once, and the ten largest clones take 15% to 20%. The origin of this receptor is a man aged 55-75 years with renal cell carcinoma. This material consisted of tumor tissue, taken from a patient whose treatment included radiotherapy and nephrectomy.

The CDR3 bases are TGTGCCAGTAGTACACGCCGGGACAGGGGCAACGAGCAGTACTTC. Encoded protein: CASSTRRDRGNEQYF. The rearrangement links TRBV19 to TRBJ2-7, with 10 nucleotides matching TRBD1. Germline assignment: CDR1 LNHDA and CDR2 SQIVND (reference sequence). This CDR3 is 15 amino acids long. V was pared by 4 bases and J by 5 bases, with 8 bases of the junction left unmatched.